The source of this TCR beta chain is a study of pediatric ulcerative colitis. This CDR3 has 13 residues. V lost 11 bases to trimming and J lost 11 bases, with 24 bases between them. CDR1 is ENHRY and CDR2 is SYGVKD in the germline V gene. Each sample received Survey-level depth of up to 500,000 reads. Data came from immunoSEQ multiplex PCR; TCRdb stores just in-frame clones and leaves some out. The sample has 25,000 to 35,000 clones, roughly 86% seen once. This TCR derives from a boy aged 10-17 years with severe ulcerative colitis. The chain carries TRBV10-3 and TRBJ1-1, with D perhaps TRBD1 (6 bases). The sample taken for sequencing was blood. The DNA of the CDR3 is TGTGCCTCCCGCGAGGGGGGGGACTTTTGGGCTTTCTTT. Translated, it gives CASREGGDFWAFF.